The entry below gives a single T cell receptor beta chain sequence along with its context. Its antigen is still unknown. These data are taken from a study of PD-1 blockade in mismatch repair-deficient tumors. Study-wide results and limits: After pembrolizumab, tumor-resident clones rose rapidly, then generally contracted before radiologic responses.

Mismatch repair deficiency was confirmed in all patients, by PCR or immunohistochemistry. TCRs were sequenced from a few patients responding to pembrolizumab. The table came from immunoSEQ multiplex PCR; TCRdb's copy has only in-frame clones and leaves some out. The profile shows roughly 84,000 clones, over 75% of them singletons. CDR1 is SGHNT and CDR2 is YYREEE in the germline V gene (reference sequence). This CDR3 region has 14 residues. Trimming at V came to 4 bases and at J to 2 bases, leaving 4 bases not matched to a gene. Specimen: peripheral blood, collected 12 weeks after starting pembrolizumab. This sequence was found in an adult with mismatch repair-deficient cancer. This sequence joins TRBV5-4 and TRBJ2-5, with TRBD2 matching over 8 bases. CDR3 nucleotides: TGTGCCAGCAGCGTGACTAGCGTTCAAGAGACCCAGTACTTC. Translation: CASSVTSVQETQYF.